The 27 T cell receptor beta chains below were found in one sample sequenced in a study of cytomegalovirus exposure and HLA in healthy donors. This PCR relied on a set of 60 Vbeta primers and 13 Jbeta primers. The data were produced by immunoSEQ multiplex PCR, yet TCRdb's version contains in-frame clones alone and is incomplete. The repertoire has some 190,000 clones, approximately 86% of them found once; the top ten carry around 0.34%. Sequenced: PBMCs. The receptors were sampled from a woman between 25 and 40 years old in good health and CMV-seronegative.

The chain is built from TRBV30 and TRBJ2-5, with 7 bases identical to TRBD2. Germline CDR1 and CDR2: GTSNPN and SVGIG (reference sequence). V dropped 4 bases and J dropped 3; count of bases not matched to a gene: 5. The CDR3 contains 13 residues. In nucleotides, the CDR3 is TGTGCCTGGAACCCCACTAGCGAAGAGACCCAGTACTTC. Translation gives CAWNPTSEETQYF.

The rearrangement joins TRBV29-1 to TRBJ2-3, with D tentatively TRBD1 (5 bases). CDR3 length: 11 amino acids. Germline CDR1 and CDR2: SQVTM and ANQGSEA. The CDR3 loop reads CSARVTDTQYF. CDR3 in DNA: TGCAGTGCCAGGGTCACAGATACGCAGTATTTT.

The chain combines TRBV19 with TRBJ2-1, with 9 nucleotides matching TRBD2. Per germline, CDR1 LNHDA and CDR2 SQIVND (reference sequence). V shed 0 bases and J 6 bases; nucleotides not matched to a gene: 6. This CDR3 has 16 residues. The CDR3 nucleotides are TGTGCCAGTAGTATAGATCGTCCGCGGGAGGGCAATGAGCAGTTCTTC. As protein: CASSIDRPREGNEQFF.

This clone was seen at least ten times. The J gene is TRBJ2-7, the V gene TRBV28; 8 bases are shared with TRBD1. V lost 6 bases to trimming and J lost 3 bases; unmatched junction nucleotides: 4. Germline V CDR1 and CDR2: MDHEN, SYDVKM. The CDR3 runs 13 residues. CDR3 in DNA: TGTGCCAGCAGGGACAGGGCAATCTACGAGCAGTACTTC. Its translation: CASRDRAIYEQYF.

A single count supports this clone. V gene TRBV2 combines with J gene TRBJ2-1, with 9 bases fitting TRBD2. The length of the CDR3 is 15 residues. The germline V gene encodes CDR1 SNHLY and CDR2 FYNNEI. V lost 2 bases and J lost 4; bases outside the gene matches: 3. The DNA for the CDR3 is TGTGCCAGCAGTGAACGGCGGGGGGGGTACAATGAGCAGTTCTTC. Residues: CASSERRGGYNEQFF.

There are a few counts of this clone. The chain couples TRBV5-1 to TRBJ2-3, with 8 nucleotides matching TRBD2. This CDR3 spans 17 amino acids. V lost 0 bases, J lost 5 bases, and 11 bases stayed unmatched. The germline V gene has CDR1 SGHRS and CDR2 YFSETQ. The CDR3 DNA reads as TGCGCCAGCAGCTTGGCCGGGGTAGCGGGAAGTGGAGATACGCAGTATTTT. Protein product: CASSLAGVAGSGDTQYF.

V and J are TRBV5-1 and TRBJ2-7, with 8 bases matching TRBD1. The V segment lost 4 bases and the J segment 7 bases; nucleotides outside the gene matches: 13. Germline CDR1 and CDR2: SGHRS and YFSETQ. The CDR3 consists of 15 residues. CDR3 sequence (DNA): TGCGCCAGCAGCCCTGGACAGGGCCCCCTGCGGGAGCAGTACTTC. Residues: CASSPGQGPLREQYF.

The rearrangement links TRBV29-1 to TRBJ1-1; D remains ambiguous. The CDR3 is made up of 14 amino acids. Germline V lookup: CDR1 SQVTM, CDR2 ANQGSEA. Trimming stripped 1 base from V and 0 bases from J, with 9 bases between. The CDR3: CSVEGVAMNTEAFF. CDR3 sequence (DNA): TGCAGCGTTGAAGGGGTAGCAATGAACACTGAAGCTTTCTTT.

V and J are TRBV25-1 and TRBJ2-7; 9 bases line up with TRBD2. CDR3 length: 12 amino acids. J gave up 5 bases and V 5 bases, and 1 base lay outside the gene matches. The germline V gene has CDR1 MGHDK and CDR2 SYGVNS. The CDR3 protein is CASSSGRHEQYF. For the CDR3, the DNA is TGTGCCAGCAGTAGCGGGAGGCACGAGCAGTACTTC.

The V and J genes are TRBV2 and TRBJ2-7, with D perhaps TRBD2 (6 bases). The CDR3 sequence is 16 residues long. The ends were cut back, 6 bases at V and 1 base at J, with 19 bases in the middle. Germline CDR1 and CDR2: SNHLY and FYNNEI. CDR3 in amino acids: CASRGGARERSYEQYF. CDR3 bases: TGTGCCAGCAGGGGGGGAGCGCGGGAACGATCCTACGAGCAGTACTTC.

This clone was counted a few times. This chain joins TRBV6-1 and TRBJ2-7; D gene unclear. The CDR3 is 13 residues long. With 0 bases removed from V and 6 bases from J, the gap between germline ends came to 9 bases. The germline V gene encodes CDR1 MNHNS and CDR2 SASEGT. This CDR3 reads CASSEARPGEQYF. DNA for the CDR3: TGTGCCAGCAGTGAAGCGCGCCCAGGCGAGCAGTACTTC.

The CDR3 DNA reads TGTGCCAGCAGCCCGGGGTTTAACGAGGGAGAGACCCAGTACTTC. It translates to CASSPGFNEGETQYF. The chain combines TRBV28 with TRBJ2-5; D may be TRBD2 (5 bases). Trimming took 6 bases from V and 4 from J, leaving 18 bases between them. This CDR3 is 15 amino acids long. Germline CDR1 is MDHEN and CDR2 is SYDVKM.

This clone was picked up a small number of times. The CDR3 nucleotides read TGTGCCAGCAGCGCTCTAGCGGGAGGGTACCAAGAGACCCAGTACTTC. It codes for CASSALAGGYQETQYF. The V call is TRBV27, the J call TRBJ2-5; TRBD2 agrees at 12 bases. The CDR3 runs to 16 residues. The junction had 5 bases not matched to a gene; V was cut back by 6 bases and J by 0 bases. CDR1 is MNHEY and CDR2 is SMNVEV in the germline V gene (reference sequence).

V usage is TRBV9 and J usage is TRBJ2-5; D is uncertain. Trimming left V 0 bases short and J 0 bases short, with 9 bases between. Germline assignment: CDR1 SGDLS and CDR2 YYNGEE. The CDR3 covers 15 residues. As DNA, the CDR3 is TGTGCCAGCAGCGTAGCTTCGTCGTACCAAGAGACCCAGTACTTC. Its protein is CASSVASSYQETQYF.

The V and J genes are TRBV10-1 and TRBJ2-2; perhaps TRBD1 as D (6 bases). CDR1 WNHNN and CDR2 SYGVQD come from the germline V gene (reference sequence). The CDR3 is 15 residues long. Trimming removed 6 bases at V and 7 bases at J, with 18 bases between. The CDR3, as DNA: TGCGCCAGCAGCCCCCAATCAGGGGCCGGCGGGGAGCTGTTTTTT. The encoded protein is CASSPQSGAGGELFF.

This clone was detected a few times. This sequence joins TRBV5-1 and TRBJ1-1, with 11 bases lining up with TRBD1. The CDR3 has 17 residues. V shed 0 bases, J shed 2 bases, and the junction held 6 bases outside the gene matches. Germline CDR1 SGHRS, CDR2 YFSETQ. The CDR3 loop reads CASSLGGQGDINTEAFF. As DNA, the CDR3 is TGCGCCAGCAGCTTGGGGGGACAGGGGGATATAAACACTGAAGCTTTCTTT.

The rearrangement joins TRBV27 to TRBJ1-5; 7 bases line up with TRBD1. Unmatched junction bases numbered 14, after V lost 4 bases and J lost 5 bases. The CDR3 length is 17 residues. CDR1 MNHEY and CDR2 SMNVEV come from the germline V gene (reference sequence). For the CDR3, the DNA is TGTGCCAGCAGTTCGGTATACAGGGGAAAGTGGGATCAGCCCCAGCATTTT. Amino acids: CASSSVYRGKWDQPQHF.

This chain uses TRBV4-1 with TRBJ1-4, with D unresolved. The V end was cut by 0 bases, the J end by 6 bases, with 8 bases between. The CDR3 is 14 residues long. Germline-derived CDR1 and CDR2 are MGHRA and YSYEKL. In DNA form, the CDR3 reads TGCGCCAGCAGCCAAGACGCCGGTGATGAAAAACTGTTTTTT. This gives the protein CASSQDAGDEKLFF.

This chain links TRBV4-1 with TRBJ1-2; D is unresolved. Germline V CDR1 and CDR2: MGHRA, YSYEKL. V lost 0 bases to trimming and J lost 8 bases, with 10 bases between them. The CDR3 runs 13 residues. The CDR3 spells CASSQDLGRGYTF. The CDR3, as DNA: TGCGCCAGCAGCCAAGATCTGGGCAGAGGCTACACCTTC.

This sequence joins TRBV7-3 and TRBJ2-6; weak D call: TRBD1 (6 bases). Germline values: CDR1 SGHTA, CDR2 FQGTGA. The CDR3 is 18 residues long. Trimming stripped 5 bases from V and 0 bases from J, with 17 bases between. This chain's CDR3 is CASSPLRTELSGANVLTF. The CDR3 region has the DNA TGTGCCAGCAGCCCTCTCCGGACAGAACTCTCTGGGGCCAACGTCCTGACTTTC.

This rearrangement joins TRBV6-6 to TRBJ2-7; D is possibly TRBD1 (5 bases). The CDR3 loop spans 13 amino acids. Trimming left V 2 bases short and J 5 bases short, with 10 bases between. The germline CDR1 and CDR2 sequences are MNHNY and SVGAGI (reference sequence). Written as DNA, the CDR3 is TGTGCCAGCAGTTACACCCCAGGGAACGAGCAGTACTTC. Encoded protein: CASSYTPGNEQYF.

The V and J genes are TRBV13 and TRBJ2-7, with D tentatively TRBD2 (5 bases). Germline CDR1 is PRHDT and CDR2 is FYEKMQ (reference sequence). V was pared by 1 base and J by 12 bases, with 19 bases between. The length of the CDR3 is 14 residues. Here the CDR3 DNA reads TGTGCCAGCAGCTTAGATATGGACGCGGAGGATCCGTACTTC. Translating gives CASSLDMDAEDPYF.

The genes are TRBV6-6 and TRBJ2-7; TRBD2 might be the D (6 bases). V dropped 0 bases and J dropped 7 bases, with 16 bases sitting between them. Germline V gene sequence: CDR1 MNHNY, CDR2 SVGAGI (reference sequence). This CDR3 comprises 15 residues. CDR3 amino acids: CASSYSHGTGGEQYF. The CDR3 bases are TGTGCCAGCAGTTACTCACACGGGACCGGGGGAGAGCAGTACTTC.

The chain uses TRBV7-3 and TRBJ2-1, with 7 nucleotides matching TRBD1. The germline V gene encodes CDR1 SGHTA and CDR2 FQGTGA. The J segment lost 1 base and the V segment lost 5 bases, leaving 5 bases of the junction unmatched. The CDR3 sequence is 15 residues long. As DNA, the CDR3 is TGTGCCAGCAGCACCCGACAGGGATCCTACAATGAGCAGTTCTTC. Protein sequence: CASSTRQGSYNEQFF.

This rearrangement joins TRBV19 to TRBJ2-5, with 9 bases lining up with TRBD2. Germline V gene sequence: CDR1 LNHDA, CDR2 SQIVND (reference sequence). The CDR3 runs to 15 residues. The trim removed 5 bases at V and 3 bases at J, leaving 7 bases unmatched. The CDR3 bases are TGTGCCAGTAGTTCGGCTAGCGGGGAAAAAGAGACCCAGTACTTC. It specifies CASSSASGEKETQYF. Complete variable domain (other parts from reference TRBV19 and TRBJ2-5): DGGITQSPKYLFRKEGQNVTLSCEQNLNHDAMYWYRQDPGQGLRLIYYSQIVNDFQKGDIAEGYSVSREKKESFPLTVTSAQKNPTAFYLCASSSASGEKETQYFGPGTRLLVL.

The chain links TRBV18 to TRBJ2-1; D unclear. Germline V gives CDR1 KGHSH, CDR2 LQKENI. This CDR3 has 14 residues. V gave up 2 bases and J gave up 3 bases, with 8 bases separating them. In DNA form, the CDR3 reads TGTGCCAGCTCACCAGGAGTTAACTACAATGAGCAGTTCTTC. The encoded protein is CASSPGVNYNEQFF.

This chain joins TRBV6-5 and TRBJ2-1, with 12 bases matching TRBD2. CDR1 is MNHEY and CDR2 is SVGAGI in the germline V gene. CDR3 length: 15 residues. V was pared by 4 bases and J by 10 bases, with 8 bases of the junction left unmatched. DNA for the CDR3: TGTGCCAGCAGTTCTATTGGACTAGCGGGATTGGAGCAGTTCTTC. Translating gives CASSSIGLAGLEQFF.